Each of the 5 T cell receptor beta chains below was sequenced from the same sample in a study of blood T cell repertoires in COVID-19. The data were produced by immunoSEQ multiplex PCR, yet TCRdb's version contains in-frame clones alone and is incomplete. The sample consists of about 44,000 clones, about 90% of them appearing once. Material for sequencing was peripheral blood. The receptors stem from a woman aged 80 or over in a cohort sampled during active or convalescent COVID-19.

This clone appeared once. The V call is TRBV19, the J call TRBJ1-5; 9 positions agree with TRBD1. CDR1 is LNHDA, CDR2 SQIVND, per germline (reference sequence). V was pared by 6 bases and J by 6 bases, with 6 bases of the junction left unmatched. The CDR3 is 14 residues long. This CDR3 reads CASRRTGEGQPQHF. Here the CDR3 DNA reads TGTGCCAGTAGGAGGACAGGGGAAGGTCAGCCCCAGCATTTT.

The rearrangement uses TRBV11-2 and TRBJ2-5, with a tentative D call TRBD1 (6 bases). CDR1 is SGHAT, CDR2 FQNNGV, per germline. The CDR3 consists of 14 residues. V lost 5 bases to trimming and J lost 1 base, with 11 bases between them. CDR3 amino acids: CASSTGPVQETQYF. The CDR3 region has the DNA TGTGCCAGCAGCACAGGGCCGGTCCAAGAGACCCAGTACTTC.

The chain combines TRBV30 with TRBJ1-2; no reliable D call. V lost 3 bases and J 2 bases, leaving 10 bases between the germline ends. Per germline, CDR1 GTSNPN and CDR2 SVGIG (reference sequence). This CDR3 region has 13 residues. CDR3 region: CAWSRTENYGYTF. The CDR3 DNA is TGTGCCTGGAGCCGGACTGAGAACTATGGCTACACCTTC.

The chain is built from TRBV11-3 and TRBJ1-2; D remains ambiguous. The V gene lost 4 bases and the J gene lost 7 bases, with 10 bases spanning the gap. This CDR3 contains 12 residues. Per germline, CDR1 SGHNT and CDR2 YENEEA. The CDR3 DNA reads TGTGCCAGCAGCTGGGCGGGCGCTGGCTACACCTTC. Its protein is CASSWAGAGYTF.

The CDR3 spells CATSESGQGYNQPQHF. The CDR3 bases are TGTGCCACCAGTGAATCGGGACAGGGGTATAATCAGCCCCAGCATTTT. This chain connects TRBV24-1 to TRBJ1-5; 10 bases align to TRBD1. The V and J ends lost 4 bases and 4 bases, in that order; junction bases with no gene match: 6. Germline CDR1 KGHDR, CDR2 SFDVKD. The length of the CDR3 is 16 residues.